This TCR beta chain was profiled in a study of blood T cells in healthy people across ages. This clonotype was counted between two and nine times. CDR1 is MNHEY and CDR2 is SMNVEV in the germline V gene (reference sequence). The CDR3 has 16 residues. V was trimmed by 2 bases and J by 4 bases, leaving 17 bases between them. Using a J-beta primer mix together with a sample-barcoded 5' primer, a second PCR was run for roughly 6 to 12 cycles. TCRdb called the 5' RACE reads again in MiXCR, with one record for every CDR3 protein. This table has under 950,000 distinct CDR3 sequences, 22% appearing once. This chain links TRBV27 with TRBJ2-5, with unresolved D. Sequencing was carried out using blood. The TCR was taken from a man between 65 and 79 years old in good health. The CDR3 nucleotides read TGTGCCAGCAGTTTAAATTTCGTCTTTGGGCTAGAGACCCAGTACTTC. Amino acid sequence: CASSLNFVFGLETQYF.